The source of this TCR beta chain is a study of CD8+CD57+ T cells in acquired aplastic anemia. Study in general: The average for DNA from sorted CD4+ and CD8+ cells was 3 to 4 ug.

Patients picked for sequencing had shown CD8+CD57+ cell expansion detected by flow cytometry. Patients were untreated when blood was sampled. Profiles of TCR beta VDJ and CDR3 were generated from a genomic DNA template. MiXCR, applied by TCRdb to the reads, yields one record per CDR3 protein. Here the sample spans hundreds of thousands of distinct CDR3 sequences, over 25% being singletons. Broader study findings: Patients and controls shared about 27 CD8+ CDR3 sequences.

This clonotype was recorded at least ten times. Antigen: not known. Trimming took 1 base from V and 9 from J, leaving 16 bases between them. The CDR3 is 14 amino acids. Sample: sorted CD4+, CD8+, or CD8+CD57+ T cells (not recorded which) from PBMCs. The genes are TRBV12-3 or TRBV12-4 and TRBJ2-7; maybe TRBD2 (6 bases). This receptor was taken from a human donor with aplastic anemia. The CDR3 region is CASSLGGRTGTQYF. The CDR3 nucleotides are TGTGCCAGCAGTTTAGGAGGGAGGACGGGTACGCAGTACTTC.